One and the same sample provided the 30 T cell receptor beta chains below, sequenced in a study of blood T cell repertoires in COVID-19. Here immunoSEQ multiplex PCR was the method, and the copy in TCRdb shows in-frame clones only, minus some. The sample has some 150,000 clones, 60% to 80% seen once. The sequenced material came from peripheral blood. Every receptor here comes from a man aged 45-60 years with active or convalescent COVID-19.

The chain recombines TRBV11-2 with TRBJ2-7, with D perhaps TRBD2 (5 bases). CDR3 size: 15 residues. V lost 5 bases to trimming and J lost 5 bases, with 19 bases between them. The germline V gene has CDR1 SGHAT and CDR2 FQNNGV. This CDR3 reads CASSPFRGLRDEQYF. The CDR3 nucleotides are TGTGCCAGCAGCCCCTTCCGGGGTCTGAGGGACGAGCAGTACTTC.

In its sample, this clone was seen a few times. The chain uses TRBV29-1 and TRBJ1-4, with 12 bases aligning to TRBD1. The V and J ends lost 6 bases and 7 bases, in that order; junction bases with no gene match: 6. CDR1 is SQVTM, CDR2 ANQGSEA, per germline. The CDR3 sequence is 14 residues long. CDR3 DNA: TGCAGCGTCGGGACAGGGGGCGAAAGTGAAAAACTGTTTTTT. Translation gives CSVGTGGESEKLFF.

This clone was picked up one time. This rearrangement joins TRBV11-2 to TRBJ2-7; D unclear. CDR1 and CDR2 (germline): SGHAT, FQNNGV. V was pared by 0 bases and J by 0 bases, with 6 bases between. This CDR3 has 14 amino acids. Here the CDR3 DNA reads TGTGCCAGCAGCTTAGACCGGAGCTCCTACGAGCAGTACTTC. This gives the protein CASSLDRSSYEQYF.

The V call is TRBV28, the J call TRBJ1-1, with TRBD1 as a possible D gene (5 bases). The V gene lost 4 bases and the J gene lost 9 bases, with 21 bases spanning the gap. This CDR3 contains 15 residues. Per germline, CDR1 MDHEN and CDR2 SYDVKM. The CDR3 loop reads CASSYPTLGQGKAFF. The CDR3 region has the DNA TGTGCCAGCAGTTACCCCACTTTGGGGCAGGGAAAAGCTTTCTTT. Full variable domain (remainder filled in from reference TRBV28 and TRBJ1-1): DVKVTQSSRYLVKRTGEKVFLECVQDMDHENMFWYRQDPGLGLRLIYFSYDVKMKEKGDIPEGYSVSREKKERFSLILESASTNQTSMYLCASSYPTLGQGKAFFGQGTRLTVV.

The chain carries TRBV27 and TRBJ2-7, with 7 bases aligning to TRBD2. The CDR3 runs 14 residues. Per the germline V gene, CDR1 is MNHEY and CDR2 is SMNVEV (reference sequence). V gave up 3 bases and J gave up 3 bases; unmatched junction bases: 5. For the CDR3, the DNA is TGTGCCAGCAGTTTGTCGGCTAGCGGCTACGAGCAGTACTTC. Translated: CASSLSASGYEQYF.

V is TRBV10-2 and J is TRBJ1-5; 10 bases map to TRBD1. The germline V gene encodes CDR1 WSHSY and CDR2 SAAADI. The ends lost 5 bases at V and 7 bases at J; junction bases unmatched: 5. The CDR3 consists of 14 residues. CDR3 DNA sequence: TGCGCCAGCAGTCGGGACAGGGGAGGACAGCCCCAGCATTTT. This sequence encodes CASSRDRGGQPQHF.

The rearrangement joins TRBV28 to TRBJ2-7; D unresolved. The CDR3 length is 14 residues. Germline V gene data show CDR1 as MDHEN and CDR2 as SYDVKM. Trimming pared 3 bases from V and 2 bases from J, leaving 11 bases between. The CDR3 region has the DNA TGTGCCAGCAGTTTGCGCGGCGCTACCTACGAGCAGTACTTC. Translation: CASSLRGATYEQYF.

In this sample, this clone turned up once. The genes are TRBV6-5 and TRBJ1-1; the D gene is possibly TRBD1 (6 bases). The CDR3 spans 13 residues. With 6 bases removed from V and 11 bases from J, the gap between germline ends came to 19 bases. From germline, CDR1 is MNHEY and CDR2 SVGAGI. CDR3 bases: TGTGCCAGCAGCCCACCGGCAGGGGCAGTGGCTTTCTTT. Protein sequence: CASSPPAGAVAFF.

Ten or more counts support this clone. V and J are TRBV2 and TRBJ1-5; TRBD1 is a possible D gene (5 bases). The CDR3 consists of 14 residues. The V gene lost 4 bases and the J gene lost 5 bases, with 12 bases spanning the gap. Germline CDR1 is SNHLY and CDR2 is FYNNEI. The CDR3 reads CASSGQPLDQPQHF. The DNA of the CDR3 is TGTGCCAGCAGTGGACAGCCCTTAGATCAGCCCCAGCATTTT.

The V call is TRBV19, the J call TRBJ2-2; no definite D call. Germline CDR1 LNHDA, CDR2 SQIVND (reference sequence). The germline V and J ends were trimmed by 3 bases and 3 bases, with 8 bases remaining between them. This CDR3 spans 14 amino acids. In nucleotides, the CDR3 is TGTGCCAGTAGTATGGGCAGTCACACCGGGGAGCTGTTTTTT. It encodes CASSMGSHTGELFF.

This chain connects TRBV6-1 to TRBJ2-1, with 7 bases that match TRBD1. Germline-derived CDR1 and CDR2 are MNHNS and SASEGT. Germline trimming cut 0 bases from V and 7 bases from J; bases unmatched to any gene: 9. The CDR3 spans 16 residues. CDR3 sequence: CASSEAGLGQQNEQFF. In DNA, the CDR3 is TGTGCCAGCAGTGAAGCGGGTTTGGGACAGCAGAATGAGCAGTTCTTC.

The genes are TRBV15 and TRBJ1-5; D might be TRBD1 (5 bases). Between the trimmed V and J ends, which lost 0 bases and 2 bases, there was a span of 11 bases. The length of the CDR3 is 16 residues. Germline V CDR1 and CDR2: LNHNV, YYDKDF (reference sequence). In DNA, the CDR3 is TGTGCCACCAGCAGAGAGACAGTACTCGGCAATCAGCCCCAGCATTTT. It codes for CATSRETVLGNQPQHF.

The chain carries TRBV5-1 and TRBJ1-2; D unclear. V lost 5 bases and J 4 bases, leaving 12 bases between the germline ends. The CDR3 extends over 13 amino acids. CDR1 and CDR2 (germline): SGHRS, YFSETQ. The CDR3 spells CASSPAVSYGYTF. The CDR3 region has the DNA TGCGCCAGCAGTCCGGCGGTGAGCTATGGCTACACCTTC.

This sequence joins TRBV3-1 (or the pseudogene TRBV3-2) and TRBJ1-3, with 8 bases aligning to TRBD1. CDR1 and CDR2 from the germline V gene are LGHDT and YNNKEL (reference sequence). There are 14 residues in the CDR3. Trimming removed 7 bases from V and 4 bases from J; junction bases left unmatched: 6. CDR3 sequence: CASNSRGRGNTIYF. The CDR3 region has the DNA TGTGCCAGCAATTCCAGGGGGCGAGGAAACACCATATATTTT.

This clone was detected only a few times. The chain combines TRBV27 with TRBJ2-2; 8 bases line up with TRBD1. With V trimmed by 7 bases and J by 7 bases, 8 bases remained unmatched. The CDR3 is 14 residues long. The germline gives CDR1 MNHEY, CDR2 SMNVEV (reference sequence). The CDR3 region has the DNA TGTGCCAGCACATCAGGGGGCGACGGCGGGGAGCTGTTTTTT. It yields the protein CASTSGGDGGELFF.

The J gene is TRBJ2-7, the V gene TRBV9; 8 bases line up with TRBD2. V lost 4 bases to trimming and J lost 3 bases; unmatched junction nucleotides: 6. This CDR3 contains 14 residues. The germline V gene encodes CDR1 SGDLS and CDR2 YYNGEE. The DNA of the CDR3 is TGTGCCAGCAGCCCCGGGACTAGTTACTACGAGCAGTACTTC. Translating gives CASSPGTSYYEQYF.

This rearrangement joins TRBV6-5 to TRBJ2-5, with 14 bases identical to TRBD2. Looked up from germline, CDR1 is MNHEY and CDR2 is SVGAGI. After removal of 6 bases from V and 4 bases from J, the junction contained 4 bases not matched to a gene. The CDR3 loop spans 15 amino acids. The CDR3: CASSWGLAGAETQYF. The CDR3 DNA reads as TGTGCCAGCAGCTGGGGACTAGCGGGAGCAGAGACCCAGTACTTC.

The chain has TRBV4-2 and TRBJ2-7, with a possible D match to TRBD1 (6 bases). The germline V gene has CDR1 LGHNA and CDR2 YNFKEQ. CDR3 length: 15 amino acids. Between the trimmed V and J ends, which lost 0 bases and 6 bases, there was a span of 15 bases. As DNA, the CDR3 is TGTGCCAGCAGCCAAGAAAGCCGGTTCAGGGGCGAGCAGTACTTC. It specifies CASSQESRFRGEQYF.

The rearrangement joins TRBV9 to TRBJ2-3; D perhaps matches TRBD1 (5 bases). Looked up from germline, CDR1 is SGDLS and CDR2 is YYNGEE. Between the trimmed V and J ends, which lost 0 bases and 1 base, there was a span of 12 bases. The CDR3 is made up of 16 amino acids. In nucleotides, the CDR3 is TGTGCCAGCAGCGTAGGTGGGGCATCCGGCACAGATACGCAGTATTTT. Amino acid sequence: CASSVGGASGTDTQYF.

The J gene is TRBJ2-7, the V gene TRBV5-1; 9 bases match TRBD2. J gave up 6 bases and V 2 bases, and 3 bases lay outside the gene matches. Germline V gene sequence: CDR1 SGHRS, CDR2 YFSETQ. CDR3 size: 13 residues. In nucleotides, the CDR3 is TGCGCCAGCAGCTTCGGGACTAGCTTCGAGCAGTACTTC. Translating it yields CASSFGTSFEQYF.

V usage is TRBV10-3 and J usage is TRBJ1-5, with D uncertain. The CDR3 consists of 14 residues. Germline V CDR1 and CDR2: ENHRY, SYGVKD. V was cut by 3 bases and J by 5 bases, with 11 bases left in between. CDR3 in amino acids: CAISDSGPYQPQHF. CDR3 nucleotides: TGTGCCATCAGTGATTCGGGTCCCTATCAGCCCCAGCATTTT.

The chain has TRBV28 and TRBJ2-1; 8 bases map to TRBD2. The CDR3 is 14 residues long. Looked up from germline, CDR1 is MDHEN and CDR2 is SYDVKM. Trimming removed 1 base from V and 10 bases from J; junction bases left unmatched: 6. The CDR3 DNA follows: TGTGCCAGCAGTTTATTAGCGGGATTCTGGGAGCAGTTCTTC. Translating it yields CASSLLAGFWEQFF.

The rearrangement joins TRBV29-1 to TRBJ1-3; D may be TRBD1 (5 bases). The CDR3 has 13 amino acids. V was trimmed by 3 bases and J by 3 bases, leaving 9 bases between them. Germline assignment: CDR1 SQVTM and CDR2 ANQGSEA. Here the CDR3 DNA reads TGCAGCGTTGATTCCCAGGGTGGAAACACCATATATTTT. Translation gives CSVDSQGGNTIYF.

The chain uses TRBV19 and TRBJ2-2; the D is unclear. The CDR3 contains 14 residues. Between the trimmed V and J ends, which lost 5 bases and 1 base, there was a span of 8 bases. Germline loops: CDR1 LNHDA, CDR2 SQIVND (reference sequence). CDR3 residues: CASSLRLNTGELFF. In DNA, the CDR3 is TGTGCCAGTAGTCTGAGGCTGAACACCGGGGAGCTGTTTTTT.

V gene TRBV6-5 combines with J gene TRBJ2-2; 10 bases agree with TRBD1. V was clipped by 0 bases and J by 7 bases; unmatched bases: 2. Germline V lookup: CDR1 MNHEY, CDR2 SVGAGI. CDR3 size: 15 residues. The DNA of the CDR3 is TGTGCCAGCAGTTACTCGGGACAGGGGTACGGGGAGCTGTTTTTT. This sequence encodes CASSYSGQGYGELFF.

The rearrangement links TRBV7-6 to TRBJ2-1; the match to TRBD2 covers 15 bases. The germline CDR1 and CDR2 sequences are SGHVS and FNYEAQ. The CDR3 is made up of 16 amino acids. The trim removed 5 bases at V and 9 bases at J, leaving 8 bases unmatched. The CDR3 here is CASSPPGLAGGREQFF. The CDR3 bases are TGTGCCAGCAGCCCTCCGGGACTAGCGGGAGGTCGTGAGCAGTTCTTC.

The chain is built from TRBV19 and TRBJ1-2, with a possible D match to TRBD1 (5 bases). In germline, CDR1 is LNHDA, CDR2 SQIVND (reference sequence). With 6 bases removed from V and 0 bases from J, the gap between germline ends came to 17 bases. The length of the CDR3 is 16 residues. The CDR3 DNA sequence: TGTGCCAGTAGCCCTGGAGGGGTTGGGGCTAACTATGGCTACACCTTC. Translating gives CASSPGGVGANYGYTF. Drawing the rest from reference TRBV19 and TRBJ1-2, the complete variable domain is DGGITQSPKYLFRKEGQNVTLSCEQNLNHDAMYWYRQDPGQGLRLIYYSQIVNDFQKGDIAEGYSVSREKKESFPLTVTSAQKNPTAFYLCASSPGGVGANYGYTFGSGTRLTVV.

The chain couples TRBV10-3 to TRBJ2-7, with 8 bases lining up with TRBD2. The V gene's germline CDR1 is ENHRY and CDR2 SYGVKD. This CDR3 spans 14 amino acids. The J segment lost 1 base and the V segment lost 10 bases, leaving 9 bases of the junction unmatched. CDR3 DNA: TGTGCCACCACTCGGGAGGGCCTATCCTACGAGCAGTACTTC. Encoded protein: CATTREGLSYEQYF.

This clone was counted only a few times. The rearrangement joins TRBV6-5 to TRBJ1-2, with D tentatively TRBD1 (6 bases). Looked up from germline, CDR1 is MNHEY and CDR2 is SVGAGI. The CDR3 extends over 14 amino acids. V lost 11 bases and J lost 0, with 16 bases in between. Written as DNA, the CDR3 is TGTGCCGGCTTTAGGCGGGGGCCTAACTATGGCTACACCTTC. It yields the protein CAGFRRGPNYGYTF.

The V gene is TRBV29-1, the J gene TRBJ2-7, with TRBD2 matching 11 bases. The CDR3 spans 14 residues. Unmatched junction bases numbered 2, after V lost 4 bases and J lost 0 bases. Germline V CDR1 and CDR2: SQVTM, ANQGSEA. The CDR3 bases are TGCAGCGTTGCGCTAGCGGGAGGCTCCTACGAGCAGTACTTC. Protein: CSVALAGGSYEQYF.